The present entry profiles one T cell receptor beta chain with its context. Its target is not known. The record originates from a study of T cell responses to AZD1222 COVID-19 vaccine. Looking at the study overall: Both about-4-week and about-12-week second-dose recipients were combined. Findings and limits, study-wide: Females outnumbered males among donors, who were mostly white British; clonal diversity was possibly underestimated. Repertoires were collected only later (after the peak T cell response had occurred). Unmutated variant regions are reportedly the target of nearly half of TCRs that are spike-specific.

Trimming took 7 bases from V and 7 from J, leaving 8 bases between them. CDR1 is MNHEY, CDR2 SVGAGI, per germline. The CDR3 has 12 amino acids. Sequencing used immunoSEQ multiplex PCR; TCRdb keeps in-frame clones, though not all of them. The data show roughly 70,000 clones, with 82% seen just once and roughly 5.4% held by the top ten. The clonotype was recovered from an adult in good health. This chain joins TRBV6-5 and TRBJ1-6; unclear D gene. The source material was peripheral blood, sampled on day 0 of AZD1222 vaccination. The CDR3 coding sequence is TGTGCCAGCACAGGCAGAAATTCACCCCTCCACTTT. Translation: CASTGRNSPLHF.